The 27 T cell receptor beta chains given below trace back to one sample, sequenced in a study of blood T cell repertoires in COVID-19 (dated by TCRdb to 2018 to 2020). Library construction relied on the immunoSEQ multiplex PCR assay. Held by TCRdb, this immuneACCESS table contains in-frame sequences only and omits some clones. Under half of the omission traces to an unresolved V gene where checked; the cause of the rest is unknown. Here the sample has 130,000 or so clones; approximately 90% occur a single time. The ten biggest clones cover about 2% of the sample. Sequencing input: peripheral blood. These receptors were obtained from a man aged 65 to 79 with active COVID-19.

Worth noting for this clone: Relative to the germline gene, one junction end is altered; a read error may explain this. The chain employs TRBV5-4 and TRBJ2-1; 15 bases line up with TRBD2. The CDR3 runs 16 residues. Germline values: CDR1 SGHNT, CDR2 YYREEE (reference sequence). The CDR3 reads CASGPPGLAGGGARVF. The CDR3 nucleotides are TGTGCCAGCGGTCCGCCGGGACTAGCGGGAGGAGGGGCCCGGGTCTTC.

This CDR3 reads CASSSYVDRDGYEQYF. The DNA of the CDR3 is TGTGCCAGCAGCTCCTATGTGGACAGGGATGGGTACGAGCAGTACTTC. The chain is built from TRBV11-2 and TRBJ2-7; 8 bases agree with TRBD1. V trimming: 4 bases; J trimming: 4 bases; junction bases outside the gene matches: 12. This CDR3 spans 16 amino acids. The germline V gene encodes CDR1 SGHAT and CDR2 FQNNGV.

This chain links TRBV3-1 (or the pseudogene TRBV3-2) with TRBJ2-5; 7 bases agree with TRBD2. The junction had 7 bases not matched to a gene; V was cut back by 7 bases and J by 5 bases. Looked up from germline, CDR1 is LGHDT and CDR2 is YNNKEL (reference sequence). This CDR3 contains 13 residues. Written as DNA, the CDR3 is TGTGCCAGCACCGGCGGGAGCCGGGAGACCCAGTACTTC. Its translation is CASTGGSRETQYF.

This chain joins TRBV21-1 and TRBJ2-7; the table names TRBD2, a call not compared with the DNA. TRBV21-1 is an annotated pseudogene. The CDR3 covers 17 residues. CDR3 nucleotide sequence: TGTGCCACCCAGTCGGGACTACTAAACCTGGGCCCTTACGAGCAGTACTTC. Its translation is CATQSGLLNLGPYEQYF.

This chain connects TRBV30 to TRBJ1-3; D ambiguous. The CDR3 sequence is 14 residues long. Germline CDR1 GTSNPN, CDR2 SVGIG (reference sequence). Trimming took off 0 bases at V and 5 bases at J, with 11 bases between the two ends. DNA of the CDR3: TGTGCCTGGAGTGTATCGGAGTCTAGAAACACCATATATTTT. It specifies CAWSVSESRNTIYF.

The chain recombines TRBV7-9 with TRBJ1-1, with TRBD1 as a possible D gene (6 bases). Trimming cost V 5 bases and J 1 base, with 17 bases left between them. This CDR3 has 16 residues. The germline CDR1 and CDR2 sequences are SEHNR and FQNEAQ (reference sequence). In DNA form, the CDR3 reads TGTGCCAGCAGCCCAGACAGACCCAGGGGGAACACTGAAGCTTTCTTT. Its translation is CASSPDRPRGNTEAFF.

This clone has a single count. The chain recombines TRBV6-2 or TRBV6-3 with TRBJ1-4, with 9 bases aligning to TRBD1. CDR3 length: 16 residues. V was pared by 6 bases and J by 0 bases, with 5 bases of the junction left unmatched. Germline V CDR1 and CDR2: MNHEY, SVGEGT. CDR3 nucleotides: TGTGCCAGCAGCCCGGACAGGGGAACAACTAATGAAAAACTGTTTTTT. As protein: CASSPDRGTTNEKLFF.

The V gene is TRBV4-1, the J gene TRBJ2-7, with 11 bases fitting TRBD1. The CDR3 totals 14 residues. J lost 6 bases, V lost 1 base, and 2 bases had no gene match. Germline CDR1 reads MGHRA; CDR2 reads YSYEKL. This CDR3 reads CASSQGGTGGEQYF. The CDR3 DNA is TGCGCCAGCAGCCAAGGCGGGACAGGGGGCGAGCAGTACTTC.

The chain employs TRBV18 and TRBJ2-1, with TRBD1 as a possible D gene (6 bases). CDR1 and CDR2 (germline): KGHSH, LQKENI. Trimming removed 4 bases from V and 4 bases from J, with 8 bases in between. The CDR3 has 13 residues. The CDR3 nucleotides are TGTGCCAGCTCACGCGGACAGTACAATGAGCAGTTCTTC. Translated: CASSRGQYNEQFF.

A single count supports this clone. Here the CDR3 DNA reads TGTGCCAGCAGCCAACTAGCGGGAGGCACAGATACGCAGTATTTT. Its protein is CASSQLAGGTDTQYF. The genes are TRBV28 and TRBJ2-3, with 11 nucleotides matching TRBD2. Germline values: CDR1 MDHEN, CDR2 SYDVKM. CDR3 length: 15 residues. Trimming took 6 bases from V and 1 from J; bases not matched to a gene: 3.

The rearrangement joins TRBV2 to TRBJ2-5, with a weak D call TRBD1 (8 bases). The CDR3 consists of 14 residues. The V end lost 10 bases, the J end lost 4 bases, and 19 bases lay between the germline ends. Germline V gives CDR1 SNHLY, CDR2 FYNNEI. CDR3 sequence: CAIRGGTGRETQYF. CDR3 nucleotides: TGTGCCATCCGGGGAGGGACAGGTAGAGAGACCCAGTACTTC.

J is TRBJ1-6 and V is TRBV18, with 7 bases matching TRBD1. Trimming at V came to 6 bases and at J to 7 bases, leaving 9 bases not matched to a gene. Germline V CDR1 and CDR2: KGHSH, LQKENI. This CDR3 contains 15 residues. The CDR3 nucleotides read TGTGCCAGCTCGCCCGGGACAGTACCCAATTCACCCCTCCACTTT. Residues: CASSPGTVPNSPLHF.

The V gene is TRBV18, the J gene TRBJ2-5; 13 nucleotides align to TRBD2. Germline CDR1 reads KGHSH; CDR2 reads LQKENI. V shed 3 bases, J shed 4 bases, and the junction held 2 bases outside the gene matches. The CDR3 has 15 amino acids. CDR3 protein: CASSPWTSGRETQYF. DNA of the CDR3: TGTGCCAGCTCACCTTGGACTAGCGGGAGAGAGACCCAGTACTTC. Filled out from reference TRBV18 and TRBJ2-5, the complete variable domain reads NAGVMQNPRHLVRRRGQEARLRCSPMKGHSHVYWYRQLPEEGLKFMVYLQKENIIDESGMPKERFSAEFPKEGPSILRIQQVVRGDSAAYFCASSPWTSGRETQYFGPGTRLLVL.

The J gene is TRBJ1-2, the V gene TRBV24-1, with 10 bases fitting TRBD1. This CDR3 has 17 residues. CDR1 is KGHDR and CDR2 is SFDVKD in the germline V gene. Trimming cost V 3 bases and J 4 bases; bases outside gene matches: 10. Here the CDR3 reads CATSDHGPGQGIYGYTF. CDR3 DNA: TGTGCCACCAGTGATCATGGACCGGGACAGGGGATCTATGGCTACACCTTC.

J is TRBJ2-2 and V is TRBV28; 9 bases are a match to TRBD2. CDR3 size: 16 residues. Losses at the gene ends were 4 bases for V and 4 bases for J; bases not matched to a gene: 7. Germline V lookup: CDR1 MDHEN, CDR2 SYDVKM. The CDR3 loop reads CASSSAGGSFTGELFF. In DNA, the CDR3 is TGTGCCAGCAGTTCGGCGGGAGGGTCTTTCACCGGGGAGCTGTTTTTT. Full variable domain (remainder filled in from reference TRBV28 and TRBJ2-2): DVKVTQSSRYLVKRTGEKVFLECVQDMDHENMFWYRQDPGLGLRLIYFSYDVKMKEKGDIPEGYSVSREKKERFSLILESASTNQTSMYLCASSSAGGSFTGELFFGEGSRLTVL.

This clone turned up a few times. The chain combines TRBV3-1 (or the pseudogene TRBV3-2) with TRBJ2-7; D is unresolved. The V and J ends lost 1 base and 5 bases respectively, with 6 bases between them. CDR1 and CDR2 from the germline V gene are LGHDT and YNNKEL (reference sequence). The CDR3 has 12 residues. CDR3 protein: CASSQVSNEQYF. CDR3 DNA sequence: TGTGCCAGCAGCCAAGTGTCTAACGAGCAGTACTTC.

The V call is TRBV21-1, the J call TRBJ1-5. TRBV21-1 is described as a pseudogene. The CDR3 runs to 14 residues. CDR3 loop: CASSKRRWGGPQHF. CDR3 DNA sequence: TGTGCCAGCAGCAAAAGGAGGTGGGGAGGGCCCCAGCATTTT.

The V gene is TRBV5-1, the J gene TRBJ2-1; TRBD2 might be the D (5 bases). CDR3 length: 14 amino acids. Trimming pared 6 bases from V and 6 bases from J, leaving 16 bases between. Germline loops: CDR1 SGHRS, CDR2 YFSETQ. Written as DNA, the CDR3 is TGCGCCAGCAAAGTTGTGATCGAGGGCAATGAGCAGTTCTTC. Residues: CASKVVIEGNEQFF. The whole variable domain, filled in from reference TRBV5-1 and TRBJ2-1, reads KAGVTQTPRYLIKTRGQQVTLSCSPISGHRSVSWYQQTPGQGLQFLFEYFSETQRNKGNFPGRFSGRQFSNSRSEMNVSTLELGDSALYLCASKVVIEGNEQFFGPGTRLTVL.

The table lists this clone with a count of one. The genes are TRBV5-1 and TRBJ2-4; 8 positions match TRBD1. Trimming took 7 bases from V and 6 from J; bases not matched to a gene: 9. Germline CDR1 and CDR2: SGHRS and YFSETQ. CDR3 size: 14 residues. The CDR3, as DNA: TGCGCCAGCTCGATAGGGACAGGCGGAAACATTCAGTACTTC. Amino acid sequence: CASSIGTGGNIQYF.

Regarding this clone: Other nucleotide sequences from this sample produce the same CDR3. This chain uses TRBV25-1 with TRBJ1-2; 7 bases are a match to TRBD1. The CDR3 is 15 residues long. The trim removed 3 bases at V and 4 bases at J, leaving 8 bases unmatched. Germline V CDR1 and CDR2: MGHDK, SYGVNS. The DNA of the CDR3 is TGTGCCAGCAGTGATGGAACAGGGGTGGTCTATGGCTACACCTTC. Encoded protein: CASSDGTGVVYGYTF.

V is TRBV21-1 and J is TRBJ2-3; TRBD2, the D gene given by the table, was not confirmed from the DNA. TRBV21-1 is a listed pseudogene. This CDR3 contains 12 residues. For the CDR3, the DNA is TGTGCCAGCAGCCCGTTTCCCTCTACGCAGTATTTT. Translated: CASSPFPSTQYF.

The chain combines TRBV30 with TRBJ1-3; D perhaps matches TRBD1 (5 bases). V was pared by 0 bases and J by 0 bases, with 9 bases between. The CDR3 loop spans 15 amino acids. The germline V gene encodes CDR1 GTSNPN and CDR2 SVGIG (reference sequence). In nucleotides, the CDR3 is TGTGCCTGGAGTGTAGGCAGGGACTCTGGAAACACCATATATTTT. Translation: CAWSVGRDSGNTIYF. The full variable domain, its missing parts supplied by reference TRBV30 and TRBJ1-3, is SQTIHQWPATLVQPVGSPLSLECTVEGTSNPNLYWYRQAAGRGLQLLFYSVGIGQISSEVPQNLSASRPQDRQFILSSKKLLLSDSGFYLCAWSVGRDSGNTIYFGEGSWLTVV.

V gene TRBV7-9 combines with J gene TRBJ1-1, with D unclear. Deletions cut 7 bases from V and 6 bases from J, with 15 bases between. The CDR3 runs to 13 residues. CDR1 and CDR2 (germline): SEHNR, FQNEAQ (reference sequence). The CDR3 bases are TGTGCCAGCATCCCACCCCAGTTACCTGAAGCTTTCTTT. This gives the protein CASIPPQLPEAFF.

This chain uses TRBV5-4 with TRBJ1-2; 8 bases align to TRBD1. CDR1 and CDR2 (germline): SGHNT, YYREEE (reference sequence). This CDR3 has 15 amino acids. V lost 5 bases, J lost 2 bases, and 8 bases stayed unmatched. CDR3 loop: CASSTQRTGNYGYTF. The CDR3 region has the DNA TGTGCCAGCAGTACCCAAAGGACAGGGAACTATGGCTACACCTTC.

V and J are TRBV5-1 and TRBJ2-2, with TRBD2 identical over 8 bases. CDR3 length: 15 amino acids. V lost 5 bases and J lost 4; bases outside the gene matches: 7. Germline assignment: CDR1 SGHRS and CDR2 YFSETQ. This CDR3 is CASSTGGPSTGELFF. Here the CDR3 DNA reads TGCGCCAGCAGTACGGGAGGGCCTAGCACCGGGGAGCTGTTTTTT.

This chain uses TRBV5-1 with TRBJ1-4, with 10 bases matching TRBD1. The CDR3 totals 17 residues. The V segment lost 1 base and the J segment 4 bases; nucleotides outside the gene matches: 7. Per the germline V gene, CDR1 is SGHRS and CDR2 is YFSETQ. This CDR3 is CASSLLGQGRRNEKLFF. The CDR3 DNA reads TGCGCCAGCAGCTTGCTGGGACAGGGGCGCCGTAATGAAAAACTGTTTTTT.

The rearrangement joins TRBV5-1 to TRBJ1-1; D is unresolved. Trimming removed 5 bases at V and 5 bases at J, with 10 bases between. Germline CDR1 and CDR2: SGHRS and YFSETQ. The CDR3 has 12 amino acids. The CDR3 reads CASSSPETEAFF. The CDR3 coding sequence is TGCGCCAGCAGTTCCCCGGAGACTGAAGCTTTCTTT.